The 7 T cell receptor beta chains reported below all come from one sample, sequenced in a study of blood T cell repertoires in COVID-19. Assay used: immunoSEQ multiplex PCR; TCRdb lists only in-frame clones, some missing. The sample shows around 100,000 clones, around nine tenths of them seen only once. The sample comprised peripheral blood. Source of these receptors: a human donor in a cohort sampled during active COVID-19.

The CDR3 protein is CASCPSGNTGELFF. The CDR3 DNA reads as TGTGCCAGTTGTCCTAGCGGAAACACCGGGGAGCTGTTTTTT. This chain connects TRBV19 to TRBJ2-2, with 7 bases aligning to TRBD2. After removal of 8 bases from V and 2 bases from J, the junction contained 5 bases not matched to a gene. Per germline, CDR1 LNHDA and CDR2 SQIVND (reference sequence). CDR3 length: 14 residues.

DNA for the CDR3: TGTGCCAGCAGCCGGGACAGGTACTCCTACGAGCAGTACTTC. Its translation: CASSRDRYSYEQYF. The V call is TRBV7-2, the J call TRBJ2-7; 8 bases line up with TRBD1. CDR3 length: 14 amino acids. Per germline, CDR1 SGHTA and CDR2 FQGNSA. Trimming removed 5 bases from V and 0 bases from J; junction bases left unmatched: 3.

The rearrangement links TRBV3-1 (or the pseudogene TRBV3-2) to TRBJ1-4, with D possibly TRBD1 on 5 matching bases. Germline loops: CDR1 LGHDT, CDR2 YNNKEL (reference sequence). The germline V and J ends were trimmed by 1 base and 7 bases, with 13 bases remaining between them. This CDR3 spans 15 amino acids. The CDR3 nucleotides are TGTGCCAGCAGCCAAGCAGGGACTAAGGCTGAAAAACTGTTTTTT. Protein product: CASSQAGTKAEKLFF.

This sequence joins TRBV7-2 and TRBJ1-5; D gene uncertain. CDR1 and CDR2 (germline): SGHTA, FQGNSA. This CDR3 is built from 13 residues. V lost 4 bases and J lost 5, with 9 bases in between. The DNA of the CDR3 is TGTGCCAGCAGCTCATACCGGGATCAGCCCCAGCATTTT. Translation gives CASSSYRDQPQHF.

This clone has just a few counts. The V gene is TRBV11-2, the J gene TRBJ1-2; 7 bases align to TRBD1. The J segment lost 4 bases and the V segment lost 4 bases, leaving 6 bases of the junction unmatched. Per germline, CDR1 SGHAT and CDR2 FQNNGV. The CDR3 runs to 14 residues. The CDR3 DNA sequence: TGTGCCAGCAGCTCGTCACAGGGGCGCTATGGCTACACCTTC. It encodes CASSSSQGRYGYTF.

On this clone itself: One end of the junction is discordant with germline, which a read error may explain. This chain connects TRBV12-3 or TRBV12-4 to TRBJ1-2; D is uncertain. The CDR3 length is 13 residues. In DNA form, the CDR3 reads TGTGCCAGCAGCTTAGGAGGCAACTATGGCTACACCTTC. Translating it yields CASSLGGNYGYTF.

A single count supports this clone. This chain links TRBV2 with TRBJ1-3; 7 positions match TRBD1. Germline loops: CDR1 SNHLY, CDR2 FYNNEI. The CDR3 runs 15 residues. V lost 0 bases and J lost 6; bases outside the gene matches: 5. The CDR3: CASSEARRGLNTIYF. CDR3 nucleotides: TGTGCCAGCAGTGAAGCGCGGAGGGGGCTAAACACCATATATTTT.